This TCR beta chain was sequenced for a study of blood T cell repertoires in COVID-19. This table comes from immunoSEQ multiplex PCR, and its TCRdb copy is limited to in-frame clones, with some not included. The data show almost 55,000 clones, with around nine tenths seen just once and less than 4% held by the top ten. The CDR3 covers 15 residues. J lost 3 bases, V lost 3 bases, and 5 bases had no gene match. Germline assignment: CDR1 SGHNT and CDR2 YYREEE (reference sequence). The sequence derives from a human donor in a cohort sampled during active COVID-19. The chain recombines TRBV5-4 with TRBJ2-4; TRBD2 matches at 8 bases. Sequenced input: peripheral blood. CDR3 nucleotides: TGTGCCAGCAGCTCCCGGACTAGCCGCAAAAACATTCAGTACTTC. Translating it yields CASSSRTSRKNIQYF.